This TCR beta chain was sequenced for a study of early T cells in non-severe SARS-CoV-2 infection. This clonotype was seen ten or more times. The antigen is undetermined. cDNA molecules, individually, were tagged with unique molecular identifiers. One entry per CDR3 protein, called by TCRdb with MiXCR from the 5' RACE reads. The sample consists of approximately 26,000 distinct CDR3 sequences, around 4.2% of them appearing once. Study findings and constraints: VDJdb matches were skewed toward anti-spike CD8 T cell responses.

Trimming took 0 bases from V and 2 from J, leaving 5 bases between them. Germline lookup yields CDR1 DFQATT and CDR2 SNEGSKA (reference sequence). The CDR3 contains 12 residues. The source is an adult who was a healthcare worker with PCR-confirmed SARS-CoV-2 infection or an uninfected control (not recorded which). The rearrangement joins TRBV20-1 to TRBJ2-7; D not resolved. Input material: whole blood. CDR3 sequence (DNA): TGCAGTGCTAGAGAAGGAACCTACGAGCAGTACTTC. The encoded protein is CSAREGTYEQYF.